This passage covers 2 T cell receptor beta chains from one sample sequenced in a study of beta chain features in type 1 diabetes. The investigators reverse transcribed all of the isolated RNA, so they sequenced expressed TCRB transcripts. Produced via immunoSEQ multiplex PCR; TCRdb's table is partial and in-frame only. Among nearly 350,000 clones listed, 9.3% were seen once. Whole-study findings and limits: TCRB CDR3s were moderately but significantly shorter in Type 1 diabetes patients in all four CD4+ subsets.

These receptors have no identified antigens. The specimen was central memory CD4+ T cells from blood. These receptors were collected from a man aged 30-40 years with type 1 diabetes.

The chain joins TRBV7-8 to TRBJ2-7, with 8 bases that match TRBD1. V was pared by 1 base and J by 3 bases, with 8 bases of the junction left unmatched. The CDR3 is made up of 16 amino acids. Germline assignment: CDR1 SGHVS and CDR2 FQNEAQ. The CDR3, as DNA: TGTGCCAGCAGCTTAGATCTGGACAGGGTACACTACGAGCAGTACTTC. Protein sequence: CASSLDLDRVHYEQYF.

This chain uses TRBV29-1 with TRBJ1-1, with D possibly TRBD1 on 5 matching bases. Trimming pared 3 bases from V and 2 bases from J, leaving 13 bases between. The CDR3 contains 14 residues. Germline V CDR1 and CDR2: SQVTM, ANQGSEA. The CDR3 sequence: CSVEGGVPNTEAFF. The CDR3 nucleotides are TGCAGCGTTGAGGGGGGGGTCCCTAACACTGAAGCTTTCTTT.